The rows below give T cell receptor beta chains drawn from one sample of a study of prognosis after radiotherapy for stage I lung cancer. TCRdb used MiXCR to reprocess the multiplex PCR reads, holding one entry per CDR3 protein. The repertoire holds roughly 30,000 distinct CDR3 sequences, with around 38% as singletons. The material was PBMCs, obtained before or after stereotactic body radiation therapy (not recorded which). The receptors were gathered from a donor aged 50 or older with non-small cell lung cancer. The CDR3 runs from the conserved cysteine through the conserved F or W. The D gene is left open where the match is weak. Expanded clones get a size class; other rows say once, few or many, or leave the size out.

CASSVAPVSSTDTQYF TGTGCCAGCAGCGTAGCTCCCGTATCTAGCACAGATACGCAGTATTTT many TRBJ2-3 NA TRBV9
CASGTGLQLQHF TGTGCCAGCGGGACAGGGCTACAGCTCCAGCATTTT NA TRBJ1-5 TRBD1 TRBV6-1
CASRRAGVGTDTQYF TGTGCCAGCAGGAGAGCGGGGGTAGGCACAGATACGCAGTATTTT many TRBJ2-3 TRBD2 TRBV2
CASSSDSYEQYF TGTGCCAGCAGTTCTGACAGCTACGAGCAGTACTTC NA TRBJ2-7 NA TRBV6-2/TRBV6-3
CASSKALGTGADQPQHF TGTGCCAGTAGTAAAGCCCTCGGGACAGGGGCGGATCAGCCCCAGCATTTT many TRBJ1-5 TRBD1 TRBV19
CASSYSVQVSFYEQYF TGTGCCAGCAGTTACTCCGTACAGGTATCCTTCTACGAGCAGTACTTC NA TRBJ2-7 NA TRBV6-5
CASSNTGDGANEKLFF TGTGCCAGCAGCAATACAGGGGACGGGGCTAATGAAAAACTGTTTTTT many TRBJ1-4 TRBD1 TRBV6-1
CASRQGGYSYEQYF TGTGCCAGCAGGCAGGGGGGATACTCCTACGAGCAGTACTTC many TRBJ2-7 NA TRBV2
CASSQDDRTVSPNSPLHF TGTGCCAGCAGCCAAGATGATAGGACAGTAAGTCCTAATTCACCCCTCCACTTT many TRBJ1-6 NA TRBV3-1
CATSRDLGVYEQYF TGTGCCACCAGCAGAGACCTAGGGGTCTACGAGCAGTACTTC few TRBJ2-7 NA TRBV15
CASSLEGSGGVTDTQYF TGTGCCAGCAGCTTGGAGGGAAGCGGGGGAGTCACAGATACGCAGTATTTT many TRBJ2-3 TRBD2 TRBV5-8
CATLEGGIQYF TGTGCCACGTTAGAGGGGGGCATTCAGTACTTC few TRBJ2-4 NA TRBV10-3
CASSPEDSLYEQYF TGTGCCAGCAGCCCTGAGGACAGCCTTTACGAGCAGTACTTC many TRBJ2-7 NA TRBV9
CSVEVGDTGSAFF TGCAGCGTTGAAGTGGGGGACACCGGTTCGGCTTTCTTT many TRBJ1-1 NA TRBV29-1
CSATGEYGYTF TGCAGTGCTACCGGGGAGTATGGCTACACCTTC medium-sized TRBJ1-2 NA TRBV20-1
CASSKRQVSTDTQYF TGTGCCAGCAGTAAAAGACAGGTTAGCACAGATACGCAGTATTTT many TRBJ2-3 NA TRBV6-1
CASSPGQGSSPLHF TGTGCCAGCAGTCCGGGACAGGGATCTTCACCCCTCCACTTT NA TRBJ1-6 TRBD1 TRBV6-2/TRBV6-3
CASSLGTSGGQHNEHFF TGTGCCAGCAGCTTAGGGACTAGCGGGGGCCAACACAATGAGCATTTCTTC once TRBJ2-1 TRBD2 TRBV11-2
CASSTVDSYEQYF TGTGCCAGCAGTACAGTGGACTCCTACGAGCAGTACTTC many TRBJ2-7 NA TRBV6-1
CSATTANTEAFF TGCAGTGCTACGACAGCGAACACTGAAGCTTTCTTT many TRBJ1-1 NA TRBV20-1
CASRVGGSNQPQHF TGTGCCAGCAGGGTGGGAGGGAGCAATCAGCCCCAGCATTTT NA TRBJ1-5 NA TRBV28
CASRIGATDTQYF TGCGCCAGCAGGATTGGGGCAACAGATACGCAGTATTTT NA TRBJ2-3 NA TRBV5-1
CASSEGGTNYEQYF TGTGCCAGCAGTGAGGGAGGGACTAACTACGAGCAGTACTTC NA TRBJ2-7 TRBD2 TRBV2
CASSQQGSRTGTQYF TGTGCCAGCAGCCAACAAGGGAGCCGCACAGGTACGCAGTATTTT NA TRBJ2-3 NA TRBV7-9
CASSKGTGSDCYTF TGTGCCAGCAGTAAGGGGACAGGGTCGGACTGCTACACCTTC NA TRBJ1-2 TRBD1 TRBV28
CASSLYTEAFF TGTGCCAGCAGCTTGTACACTGAAGCTTTCTTT many TRBJ1-1 NA TRBV5-6